This passage covers 17 T cell receptor beta chains from one sample sequenced in a study of T cell clonotyping in hematopoietic cell transplantation. TCRdb's table, derived via immunoSEQ multiplex PCR, lists solely in-frame clones and lacks some. The profile shows 50,000 or so clones, around 80% of them singletons. Documented time point: recipient sample about 28 days before transplant, after cytoreduction. The sample in question was peripheral blood mononuclear cells, obtained before stem cell transplant. The receptors were gathered from a man in his 60s with myelodysplastic syndrome. Some clones in this sample may be carry-over from other donors' samples.

The V gene is TRBV6-5, the J gene TRBJ1-2; TRBD1 is a possible D gene (6 bases). Between the trimmed V and J ends, which lost 8 bases and 8 bases, there was a span of 21 bases. Germline lookup yields CDR1 MNHEY and CDR2 SVGAGI. The CDR3 contains 14 residues. CDR3 region: CASSPKSAGVGYTF. The CDR3 DNA sequence: TGTGCCAGCTCACCGAAGTCGGCAGGGGTAGGCTACACCTTC.

The table lists this clone with a count of one. V usage is TRBV10-3 and J usage is TRBJ2-1; D is possibly TRBD2 (7 bases). This CDR3 contains 16 residues. The germline gives CDR1 ENHRY, CDR2 SYGVKD. V lost 11 bases and J lost 7, with 27 bases in between. For the CDR3, the DNA is TGTGCCGCGGGGGCTCGGTCGGAGCCGGGGGGAAATGAGCAGTTCTTC. The encoded protein is CAAGARSEPGGNEQFF.

The genes are TRBV19 and TRBJ2-3; TRBD1 might be the D (6 bases). CDR1 is LNHDA and CDR2 is SQIVND in the germline V gene (reference sequence). This CDR3 contains 12 residues. The CDR3 DNA sequence: TGTGCGGTAACAGGGAATACAGATACGCAGTATTTT. Protein sequence: CAVTGNTDTQYF. Together with reference TRBV19 and TRBJ2-3, the CDR3 gives the full variable domain: DGGITQSPKYLFRKEGQNVTLSCEQNLNHDAMYWYRQDPGQGLRLIYYSQIVNDFQKGDIAEGYSVSREKKESFPLTVTSAQKNPTAFYLCAVTGNTDTQYFGPGTRLTVL.

The rearrangement links TRBV5-1 to TRBJ2-5; unclear D gene. This CDR3 region has 13 residues. Germline loops: CDR1 SGHRS, CDR2 YFSETQ. With 0 bases removed from V and 0 bases from J, the gap between germline ends came to 3 bases. This chain's CDR3 is CASSLGDQETQYF. DNA of the CDR3: TGCGCCAGCAGCTTGGGGGACCAAGAGACCCAGTACTTC.

The V and J genes are TRBV19 and TRBJ2-1; 11 nucleotides match TRBD2. V trimming: 6 bases; J trimming: 7 bases; junction bases outside the gene matches: 5. The CDR3 is made up of 14 amino acids. The germline gives CDR1 LNHDA, CDR2 SQIVND (reference sequence). The CDR3 nucleotides read TGTGCCAGTAGAAGTAGCGGGGGGGGGAATGAGCAGTTCTTC. Its protein is CASRSSGGGNEQFF.

The count of this clone is one. The V and J genes are TRBV7-8 and TRBJ2-6; tentatively, D is TRBD1 (6 bases). Germline assignment: CDR1 SGHVS and CDR2 FQNEAQ. The CDR3 sequence is 20 residues long. The germline V and J ends were trimmed by 1 base and 1 base, with 20 bases remaining between them. CDR3 DNA sequence: TGTGCCAGCAGCTTAGTAGGCAGGGGATTGATACGTTCTGGGGCCAACGTCCTGACTTTC. Its protein is CASSLVGRGLIRSGANVLTF.

This sequence joins TRBV7-8 and TRBJ2-7, with 7 positions matching TRBD1. CDR3 length equals 14 residues. Germline assignment: CDR1 SGHVS and CDR2 FQNEAQ. V dropped 5 bases and J dropped 2; count of bases not matched to a gene: 6. CDR3 sequence reads: CASSNRDRTYEQYF. CDR3 coding DNA: TGTGCCAGCAGCAACCGGGACAGAACCTACGAGCAGTACTTC.

This rearrangement joins TRBV1 to TRBJ1-5. TRBV1 is assigned pseudogene status. This CDR3 region has 15 residues. CDR3 sequence (DNA): TGCACCAGCAGCCGAGACAGCTATAGCAATCAGCCCCAGCATTTT. Translation gives CTSSRDSYSNQPQHF.

This chain links TRBV11-3 with TRBJ1-1; D remains ambiguous. The V end lost 2 bases, the J end lost 1 base, and 5 bases lay between the germline ends. The germline gives CDR1 SGHNT, CDR2 YENEEA. This CDR3 comprises 13 residues. In nucleotides, the CDR3 is TGTGCCAGCAGCTTACGGGAGAACACTGAAGCTTTCTTT. It is translated as CASSLRENTEAFF. The whole variable domain, filled in from reference TRBV11-3 and TRBJ1-1, reads EAGVVQSPRYKIIEKKQPVAFWCNPISGHNTLYWYLQNLGQGPELLIRYENEEAVDDSQLPKDRFSAERLKGVDSTLKIQPAELGDSAVYLCASSLRENTEAFFGQGTRLTVV.

This chain connects TRBV6-5 to TRBJ2-2; D may be TRBD1 (5 bases). The CDR3 is 15 amino acids. Germline CDR1 is MNHEY and CDR2 is SVGAGI. V lost 4 bases to trimming and J lost 6 bases, with 15 bases between them. The CDR3 DNA reads TGTGCCAGCAGTTCCCCGACAGAGTATGCCGGGGAGCTGTTTTTT. It specifies CASSSPTEYAGELFF.

This chain connects TRBV7-2 to TRBJ2-7; 8 bases match TRBD2. J gave up 7 bases and V 9 bases, and 14 bases lay outside the gene matches. Germline V gene lookup returns CDR1 SGHTA and CDR2 FQGNSA. This CDR3 region has 14 residues. CDR3: CASSPGGGREEQYF. DNA for the CDR3: TGTGCCAGTTCTCCGGGGGGGGGCCGGGAGGAGCAGTACTTC.

As for this clone: The junction shows a germline mismatch at one end, possibly a read error. This rearrangement joins TRBV25-1 to TRBJ2-7; no definite D call. Germline-derived CDR1 and CDR2 are MGHDK and SYGVNS. This CDR3 contains 13 residues. This chain's CDR3 is CASTRKNSFEQYF. As DNA, the CDR3 is TGTGCCAGCACGCGAAAAAATTCCTTCGAGCAGTACTTC.

The chain has TRBV29-1 and TRBJ2-3, with D tentatively TRBD2 (6 bases). There are 12 residues in the CDR3. V shed 6 bases and J shed 2 bases, with 9 bases lying between them. CDR1 is SQVTM and CDR2 is ANQGSEA in the germline V gene. CDR3 sequence reads: CSVAGLTDTQYF. The CDR3 region has the DNA TGCAGCGTCGCGGGACTCACAGATACGCAGTATTTT.

CDR3 in amino acids: CASSVLQGDETQYF. In DNA, the CDR3 is TGTGCCAGCAGCGTACTGCAGGGCGATGAGACCCAGTACTTC. The chain employs TRBV9 and TRBJ2-5; possibly TRBD1 for D (5 bases). CDR3 length: 14 amino acids. Germline CDR1 SGDLS, CDR2 YYNGEE. V lost 1 base and J lost 5, with 12 bases in between.

This clone was recorded a few times. The V and J genes are TRBV11-2 and TRBJ1-1; no definite D call. Germline V lookup: CDR1 SGHAT, CDR2 FQNNGV. The CDR3 extends over 14 amino acids. The V end was cut by 3 bases, the J end by 10 bases, with 18 bases between. CDR3 protein: CASSLDSAGNGAFF. In DNA, the CDR3 is TGTGCCAGCAGCTTGGATTCGGCGGGGAACGGAGCTTTCTTT.

V is TRBV5-1 and J is TRBJ2-2; possible D gene TRBD2, 5 bases. Germline V gene sequence: CDR1 SGHRS, CDR2 YFSETQ. The CDR3 is 14 residues long. Trimming stripped 4 bases from V and 4 bases from J, with 11 bases between. Here the CDR3 DNA reads TGCGCCAGCAGCGGAACGGGAACCACCGGGGAGCTGTTTTTT. Its translation: CASSGTGTTGELFF. Looking up the rest from reference TRBV5-1 and TRBJ2-2 gives the full variable domain: KAGVTQTPRYLIKTRGQQVTLSCSPISGHRSVSWYQQTPGQGLQFLFEYFSETQRNKGNFPGRFSGRQFSNSRSEMNVSTLELGDSALYLCASSGTGTTGELFFGEGSRLTVL.

This chain links TRBV6-6 with TRBJ1-6; the D gene is possibly TRBD1 (6 bases). V was trimmed by 2 bases and J by 10 bases, leaving 9 bases between them. In germline, CDR1 is MNHNY, CDR2 SVGAGI (reference sequence). The CDR3 contains 13 residues. In DNA form, the CDR3 reads TGTGCCAGCAGTTACCGACAGGAGTCACCCCTCCACTTT. Its protein is CASSYRQESPLHF.